The text below deals with one T cell receptor (beta chain). The target antigen is unknown. These data are taken from a study of cytomegalovirus exposure and HLA in healthy donors. Findings of the study overall: Altogether, 150 to 200 TCR beta chains were recorded as cytomegalovirus-associated. A link between a missense DCLRE1C variant and TCR beta V- and J-gene trimming emerged from a later analysis. CMV serostatus alone was available as immune exposure information.

Trimming cost V 1 base and J 1 base, with 11 bases left between them. Germline CDR1 and CDR2: SGHAT and FQNNGV. The CDR3 consists of 15 residues. The PCR contained 60 Vbeta and 13 Jbeta primers. Profiled with immunoSEQ multiplex PCR; TCRdb holds only in-frame clones, not every one. Its clone listing holds some 39,000 clones. The chain couples TRBV11-2 to TRBJ2-7; maybe TRBD2 (7 bases). Sequenced sample: PBMCs. The source is a man between 25 and 39 years old in good health and CMV-seronegative. CDR3 protein: CASSLGGGSSYEQYF. The CDR3 DNA follows: TGTGCCAGCAGCTTAGGGGGGGGCTCTTCCTACGAGCAGTACTTC.